This TCR beta chain was observed in a study of blood T cells in healthy people across ages. This clonotype was seen more than once but under ten times. This CDR3 has 15 residues. Trimming shortened V by 1 base and J by 4 bases, and 10 bases separated the two germline ends. PCR was performed a second time for about 7 to 11 cycles using a sample-barcoded 5' primer and a J-beta primer mix. MiXCR, applied by TCRdb to the 5' RACE reads, yields one record per CDR3 protein. The sample has hundreds of thousands of distinct CDR3 sequences; approximately 30% are singletons. This TCR came from an elderly woman in good health. The rearrangement uses TRBV12-3 or TRBV12-4 and TRBJ2-2; possibly TRBD1 for D (5 bases). The sample consisted of blood. The CDR3 DNA reads as TGTGCCAGCAGTTTAGTTGGCAGGGTCACCGGGGAGCTGTTTTTT. This sequence encodes CASSLVGRVTGELFF.